Below are 3 T cell receptor beta chains sequenced from a single sample in a study of PD-1 blockade in classical Hodgkin lymphoma (dated by TCRdb to about 2020). Receptors were amplified or captured by the immunoSEQ multiplex PCR assay. Sourced from immuneACCESS, this table was stored by TCRdb with only in-frame sequences that have V and J called. A share of the clones is absent; for the studies checked, an unresolved V gene accounts for under half, and the remainder has no known explanation. For this sample there are 30,000 to 40,000 clones; 75% to 95% appear just once. The ten largest clones take up roughly 0.2% of the sample. The time point label for this specimen denotes: cycle 1 day 1 (C1D1), immediately before nivolumab initiation. Every trial patient had relapsed following autologous stem cell transplantation, and prior brentuximab vedotin exposure was what differed among cohorts A, B and C. Magnetic negative selection with a Miltenyi CD4+ T cell isolation kit was used to purify CD4+ T cells from thawed PBMCs.

Sequences were derived from CD4+ T cells from blood, sampled at baseline. These receptors were collected from a human donor with classical Hodgkin lymphoma.

The V call is TRBV9, the J call TRBJ2-7; TRBD1 aligns across 7 bases. The CDR3 is made up of 12 amino acids. From germline, CDR1 is SGDLS and CDR2 YYNGEE. V gave up 5 bases and J gave up 6 bases; unmatched junction bases: 5. The DNA of the CDR3 is TGTGCCAGCAGAAAAGGGGGCAGCGAGCAGTACTTC. Residues: CASRKGGSEQYF.

The rearrangement joins TRBV30 to TRBJ1-2, with D hard to call. The CDR3 loop spans 12 amino acids. Germline V CDR1 and CDR2: GTSNPN, SVGIG (reference sequence). The V and J ends lost 3 bases and 1 base respectively, with 6 bases between them. CDR3 region: CAWRLDNYGYTF. In DNA form, the CDR3 reads TGTGCCTGGAGACTCGATAACTATGGCTACACCTTC.

This chain uses TRBV29-1 with TRBJ2-7; D may be TRBD1 or TRBD2 (5 bases each). Germline CDR1 SQVTM, CDR2 ANQGSEA. This CDR3 is built from 14 residues. With 5 bases removed from V and 4 bases from J, the gap between germline ends came to 18 bases. CDR3: CSVTSGTILYEQYF. The CDR3 nucleotides read TGCAGCGTTACATCCGGGACGATACTATACGAGCAGTACTTC.